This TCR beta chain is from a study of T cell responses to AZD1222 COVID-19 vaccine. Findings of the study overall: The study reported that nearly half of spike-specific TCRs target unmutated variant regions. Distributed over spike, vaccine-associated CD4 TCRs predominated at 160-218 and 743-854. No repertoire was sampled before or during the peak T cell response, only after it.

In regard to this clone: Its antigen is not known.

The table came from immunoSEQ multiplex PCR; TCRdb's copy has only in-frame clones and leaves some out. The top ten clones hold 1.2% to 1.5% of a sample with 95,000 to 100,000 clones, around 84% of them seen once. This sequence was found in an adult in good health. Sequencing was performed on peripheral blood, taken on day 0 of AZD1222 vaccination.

As DNA, the CDR3 is TGTGCCAGCAGCTTAGTTTGGGACCGAAGGACTAACTATGGCTACACCTTC. Encoded protein: CASSLVWDRRTNYGYTF. The V call is TRBV11-2, the J call TRBJ1-2; D possibly corresponds to TRBD1 (5 bases). The V gene lost 1 base and the J gene lost 0 bases, with 15 bases spanning the gap. This CDR3 is built from 17 residues. Germline lookup yields CDR1 SGHAT and CDR2 FQNNGV.